Below are 32 T cell receptor beta chains sequenced from a single sample in a study of neurological immune-mediated disorders. TCRdb re-called the 5' RACE reads through MiXCR, storing one row per CDR3 protein. This sample has about 80,000 distinct CDR3 sequences, with less than 5.5% found just once. Sequencing used PBMCs. These receptor sequences come from a woman between 25 and 40 years old with multiple sclerosis.

This clonotype came up many times. The chain couples TRBV7-3 to TRBJ2-2, with 8 bases matching TRBD2. V was pared by 5 bases and J by 1 base, with 9 bases of the junction left unmatched. Germline-derived CDR1 and CDR2 are SGHTA and FQGTGA. The CDR3 runs to 17 residues. CDR3: CASSSRSSGMNTGELFF. The CDR3 bases are TGTGCCAGCAGCAGCAGAAGTAGCGGGATGAACACCGGGGAGCTGTTTTTT.

This chain links TRBV15 with TRBJ2-2; no clear D. Germline V gene sequence: CDR1 LNHNV, CDR2 YYDKDF (reference sequence). The CDR3 loop spans 13 amino acids. Deletions cut 1 base from V and 7 bases from J, with 7 bases between. CDR3 loop: CATSRGTLGELFF. In DNA, the CDR3 is TGTGCCACCAGCAGAGGTACACTCGGGGAGCTGTTTTTT.

The CDR3 bases are TGCGCCAGCAGCTTATCTCAGTACAATGAGCAGTTCTTC. Translating it yields CASSLSQYNEQFF. The chain employs TRBV5-1 and TRBJ2-1; D unresolved. This CDR3 has 13 residues. The V end lost 2 bases, the J end lost 4 bases, and 7 bases lay between the germline ends. Germline CDR1 is SGHRS and CDR2 is YFSETQ. Full variable domain (remainder filled in from reference TRBV5-1 and TRBJ2-1): KAGVTQTPRYLIKTRGQQVTLSCSPISGHRSVSWYQQTPGQGLQFLFEYFSETQRNKGNFPGRFSGRQFSNSRSEMNVSTLELGDSALYLCASSLSQYNEQFFGPGTRLTVL.

The rearrangement links TRBV20-1 to TRBJ2-1; D uncertain. Germline loops: CDR1 DFQATT, CDR2 SNEGSKA (reference sequence). This CDR3 has 14 amino acids. V was pared by 8 bases and J by 2 bases, with 16 bases between. The CDR3 loop is CSLHFRGPYNEQFF. The CDR3 DNA is TGCAGTCTTCATTTTCGTGGTCCCTACAATGAGCAGTTCTTC.

This clonotype has at least ten counts. The CDR3 sequence: CASSQDKTGTGGAMGNTIYF. The CDR3 nucleotides read TGCGCCAGCAGCCAAGACAAAACCGGGACAGGGGGCGCGATGGGAAACACCATATATTTT. The rearrangement joins TRBV4-1 to TRBJ1-3; 12 positions match TRBD1. After removal of 0 bases from V and 4 bases from J, the junction contained 13 bases not matched to a gene. Germline CDR1 and CDR2: MGHRA and YSYEKL. The CDR3 consists of 20 residues.

This sequence joins TRBV6-5 and TRBJ2-3; 15 bases are a match to TRBD2. Germline V lookup: CDR1 MNHEY, CDR2 SVGAGI. The CDR3 is 19 amino acids. The ends lost 2 bases at V and 4 bases at J; junction bases unmatched: 10. The CDR3 bases are TGTGCCAGCAGTTACACAGCGCCGGGACTAGCGGGGGGCGCAGATACGCAGTATTTT. Amino acids: CASSYTAPGLAGGADTQYF.

This clonotype was seen more than once but under ten times. V and J are TRBV5-6 and TRBJ1-1, with D unresolved. The germline V gene has CDR1 SGHDT and CDR2 YYEEEE. The V and J ends lost 0 bases and 4 bases respectively, with 10 bases between them. The CDR3 is 14 amino acids. CDR3 nucleotide sequence: TGTGCCAGCAGCTTGGCAAACGAAGGCACTGAAGCTTTCTTT. Translated: CASSLANEGTEAFF.

This clonotype was observed many times. This sequence joins TRBV5-5 and TRBJ2-7; a weak D match, TRBD1 (6 bases). Looked up from germline, CDR1 is SGHKS and CDR2 is YYEKEE (reference sequence). The CDR3 loop spans 14 amino acids. Deletions cut 4 bases from V and 2 bases from J, with 13 bases between. The DNA of the CDR3 is TGTGCCAGCAGCCATACGGACAGTCCCTACGAGCAGTACTTC. This translates into CASSHTDSPYEQYF.

This chain joins TRBV27 and TRBJ1-4, with unresolved D. Between the trimmed V and J ends, which lost 3 bases and 7 bases, there was a span of 12 bases. The CDR3 sequence is 14 residues long. CDR1 is MNHEY and CDR2 is SMNVEV in the germline V gene (reference sequence). The CDR3 nucleotides are TGTGCCAGCAGTTTTTTAGGGAAAGGTGAAAAACTGTTTTTT. It codes for CASSFLGKGEKLFF.

This clonotype was found many times. V usage is TRBV28 and J usage is TRBJ2-6; 7 bases align to TRBD1. The ends lost 5 bases at V and 0 bases at J; junction bases unmatched: 7. The CDR3 length is 17 residues. Germline CDR1 is MDHEN and CDR2 is SYDVKM. The CDR3: CASSPWDSNSGANVLTF. Written as DNA, the CDR3 is TGTGCCAGCAGTCCGTGGGACAGCAACTCTGGGGCCAACGTCCTGACTTTC.

This clonotype was recorded a few times. This chain uses TRBV5-1 with TRBJ2-2, with D unresolved. The V end was cut by 0 bases, the J end by 1 base, with 13 bases between. Germline CDR1 is SGHRS and CDR2 is YFSETQ. The CDR3 spans 17 residues. CDR3 amino acids: CASSLADLVENTGELFF. Written as DNA, the CDR3 is TGCGCCAGCAGCTTGGCCGACTTAGTAGAGAACACCGGGGAGCTGTTTTTT.

The table lists this clonotype with a few counts. This sequence joins TRBV13 and TRBJ1-1, with D maybe TRBD1 (6 bases). CDR1 is PRHDT, CDR2 FYEKMQ, per germline (reference sequence). V lost 1 base to trimming and J lost 0 bases, with 15 bases between them. This CDR3 spans 17 amino acids. CDR3: CASSLEQGFFLNTEAFF. CDR3 DNA sequence: TGTGCCAGCAGCTTAGAACAGGGATTCTTTCTGAACACTGAAGCTTTCTTT.

This clonotype was counted at least ten times. The genes are TRBV14 and TRBJ1-2, with no clear D. V was cut by 3 bases and J by 2 bases, with 4 bases left in between. The CDR3 contains 12 residues. Germline V lookup: CDR1 SGHDN, CDR2 FVKESK. The CDR3 DNA sequence: TGTGCCAGCAGCCAGACCAACTATGGCTACACCTTC. Protein sequence: CASSQTNYGYTF.

The rearrangement links TRBV12-3 or TRBV12-4 to TRBJ1-2; D may be TRBD1 (5 bases). The CDR3 is 15 residues long. CDR3 region: CVNSLGLDLYYGYTF. The CDR3 nucleotides are TGTGTCAACAGCCTGGGACTGGACTTGTACTATGGCTACACCTTC.

This clonotype was counted ten times or more. The gene calls are TRBV20-1 and TRBJ2-3; 13 positions match TRBD2. The CDR3 loop spans 15 amino acids. Trimming at V came to 6 bases and at J to 4 bases, leaving 7 bases not matched to a gene. The V gene's germline CDR1 is DFQATT and CDR2 SNEGSKA (reference sequence). CDR3 coding DNA: TGCAGTGCAATCGCCGGGACTAGCGGGGCAGATACGCAGTATTTT. The encoded protein is CSAIAGTSGADTQYF.

This clonotype has just a few counts. The missing conserved phenylalanine or tryptophan at the end of this CDR3 makes a read error likely. The chain links TRBV20-1 to TRBJ2-5; D call uncertain. The CDR3 length is 14 residues. Germline assignment: CDR1 DFQATT and CDR2 SNEGSKA (reference sequence). V lost 5 bases to trimming and J lost 5 bases, with 18 bases between them. The CDR3: CSAQVGSLAETQYN. CDR3 DNA sequence: TGCAGTGCTCAAGTGGGTTCGTTAGCCGAGACCCAGTACAAC.

As concerns this clonotype: At one of its ends the junction is not consistent with the germline gene, which may arise from a read error. The chain links TRBV23-1 to TRBJ1-5, with D maybe TRBD1 (5 bases). TRBV23-1 is assigned to the ORF class and has an uncertain function. The CDR3 consists of 15 residues. DNA for the CDR3: TGCGCCAGCAGCAGGGACGGAGATAGCAATCAGCCCCAGAATTTT. It is translated as CASSRDGDSNQPQNF.

This clonotype was picked up many times. The V gene is TRBV10-1, the J gene TRBJ2-7; a possible D gene is TRBD1 (6 bases). This CDR3 has 14 residues. Trimming stripped 6 bases from V and 5 bases from J, with 17 bases between. In germline, CDR1 is WNHNN, CDR2 SYGVQD (reference sequence). The CDR3 spells CASSGTPGSNEQYF. As DNA, the CDR3 is TGCGCCAGCAGCGGGACACCGGGGAGCAACGAGCAGTACTTC.

CDR3 amino acids: CASSENRFRTGITDTQYF. In DNA, the CDR3 is TGCGCCAGCAGTGAGAACCGATTTAGGACAGGGATCACAGATACGCAGTATTTT. The gene calls are TRBV10-1 and TRBJ2-3; TRBD1 aligns across 8 bases. The V segment lost 2 bases and the J segment 2 bases; nucleotides outside the gene matches: 12. This CDR3 is built from 18 residues. Germline CDR1 WNHNN, CDR2 SYGVQD (reference sequence).

The chain joins TRBV11-2 to TRBJ1-1; no firm D call. V gave up 6 bases and J gave up 3 bases, with 11 bases separating them. Germline V lookup: CDR1 SGHAT, CDR2 FQNNGV. The CDR3 runs to 13 residues. The CDR3 DNA reads as TGTGCCAGCAGTCAGATAGAGGACACTGAAGCTTTCTTT. Its translation: CASSQIEDTEAFF. Using reference TRBV11-2 and TRBJ1-1 for the parts outside the CDR3, the full variable domain is EAGVAQSPRYKIIEKRQSVAFWCNPISGHATLYWYQQILGQGPKLLIQFQNNGVVDDSQLPKDRFSAERLKGVDSTLKIQPAKLEDSAVYLCASSQIEDTEAFFGQGTRLTVV.

Note on this clonotype: As the CDR3 is not closed by the conserved phenylalanine or tryptophan, this likely results from a read error. The chain carries TRBV5-1 and TRBJ2-5; maybe TRBD1 (5 bases). The germline V gene encodes CDR1 SGHRS and CDR2 YFSETQ. V was pared by 0 bases and J by 1 base, with 7 bases between. This CDR3 is built from 14 residues. The DNA for the CDR3 is TGCGCCAGCAGCTTGGAACAGGCCCAAGAGACCCAGTACAAC. Translated: CASSLEQAQETQYN.

This clonotype was detected many times. This rearrangement joins TRBV20-1 to TRBJ2-7, with D unclear. V was clipped by 0 bases and J by 4 bases, with 7 bases between them. The CDR3 length is 12 residues. The germline CDR1 and CDR2 sequences are DFQATT and SNEGSKA (reference sequence). The CDR3 DNA sequence: TGCAGTGCTAGAGATGAAACTTACGAGCAGTACTTC. Residues: CSARDETYEQYF.

This clonotype was found many times. The rearrangement joins TRBV5-1 to TRBJ2-7, with D perhaps TRBD2 (7 bases). CDR1 SGHRS and CDR2 YFSETQ come from the germline V gene. The CDR3 sequence is 14 residues long. V was cut by 4 bases and J by 5 bases, with 16 bases left in between. The CDR3 bases are TGCGCCAGCAGCCGAGGGGGAGGGAATGACGAGCAGTACTTC. This codes for CASSRGGGNDEQYF.

This clonotype was counted many times. V gene TRBV20-1 combines with J gene TRBJ2-1; 7 bases line up with TRBD1. V lost 3 bases to trimming and J lost 5 bases; unmatched junction nucleotides: 7. CDR1 and CDR2 from the germline V gene are DFQATT and SNEGSKA (reference sequence). CDR3 length equals 14 residues. The DNA of the CDR3 is TGCAGTGCTAGTAAAGGGACAGATAACAATGAGCAGTTCTTC. Protein sequence: CSASKGTDNNEQFF.

This clonotype was recorded many times. The chain carries TRBV5-1 and TRBJ1-1; 9 bases are a match to TRBD1. The trim removed 4 bases at V and 6 bases at J, leaving 4 bases unmatched. Germline V lookup: CDR1 SGHRS, CDR2 YFSETQ. The CDR3 consists of 13 residues. The CDR3 region is CASSRDRAAEAFF. DNA of the CDR3: TGCGCCAGCAGCCGGGACAGGGCCGCTGAAGCTTTCTTT.

This clonotype has at least ten counts. J is TRBJ1-1 and V is TRBV12-3 or TRBV12-4; perhaps TRBD1 as D (6 bases). The CDR3 contains 13 residues. V lost 8 bases and J lost 6, with 16 bases in between. The CDR3, as DNA: TGTGCCAGCGGGGGCCGCGCTACCTCTGAAGCTTTCTTT. Protein product: CASGGRATSEAFF.

In its sample, this clonotype was seen many times. V and J are TRBV20-1 and TRBJ1-1; 8 nucleotides line up with TRBD1. This CDR3 region has 15 residues. CDR1 is DFQATT and CDR2 is SNEGSKA in the germline V gene (reference sequence). V trimming: 5 bases; J trimming: 1 base; junction bases outside the gene matches: 9. The CDR3 region is CSAGGKGTGNTEAFF. The DNA for the CDR3 is TGCAGTGCTGGGGGGAAGGGGACAGGGAACACTGAAGCTTTCTTT.

This clonotype was seen at least ten times. This chain connects TRBV28 to TRBJ2-3, with TRBD2 matching over 12 bases. After removal of 5 bases from V and 6 bases from J, the junction contained 6 bases not matched to a gene. CDR1 MDHEN and CDR2 SYDVKM come from the germline V gene. This CDR3 region has 15 residues. Written as DNA, the CDR3 is TGTGCCAGCAGTCACCCCGGGACTAGCGGGGATACGCAGTATTTT. As protein: CASSHPGTSGDTQYF.

This clonotype has only a few counts. The genes are TRBV6-2 or TRBV6-3 and TRBJ2-1, with D unclear. Deletions cut 7 bases from V and 0 bases from J, with 13 bases between. Germline loops: CDR1 MNHEY, CDR2 SVGEGT. The CDR3 length is 15 residues. The CDR3 loop reads CASTQATYSYNEQFF. The CDR3 DNA is TGTGCCAGCACCCAAGCGACTTACTCCTACAATGAGCAGTTCTTC.

This clonotype has a count of ten or more. This chain links TRBV20-1 with TRBJ2-7; 8 bases map to TRBD2. The CDR3 is 15 residues long. Germline CDR1 DFQATT, CDR2 SNEGSKA (reference sequence). V was clipped by 4 bases and J by 0 bases; unmatched bases: 8. The chain's CDR3 is CSAIPLAAVSYEQYF. In DNA form, the CDR3 reads TGCAGTGCTATCCCACTAGCGGCCGTCTCCTACGAGCAGTACTTC.

In regard to this clonotype: With a much larger clone just one base away, this may be a read error. The gene calls are TRBV6-1 and TRBJ2-4; TRBD2 aligns across 7 bases. From germline, CDR1 is MNHNS and CDR2 SASEGT. The CDR3 spans 14 residues. The CDR3 DNA reads TGTGCCAGCAGTGAAGGCGGGAGCAAAAAAATTCAGTACTTC. Residues: CASSEGGSKKIQYF.

The chain couples TRBV27 to TRBJ2-7; 9 bases agree with TRBD1. Germline V gene lookup returns CDR1 MNHEY and CDR2 SMNVEV (reference sequence). V was pared by 6 bases and J by 2 bases, with 8 bases of the junction left unmatched. This CDR3 is 15 amino acids long. The CDR3 loop reads CASSQSRQGAYEQYF. CDR3 in DNA: TGTGCCAGCAGCCAGAGCCGACAGGGGGCCTACGAGCAGTACTTC.